This record concerns one TCR beta chain sequence. Profiling relied on immunoSEQ multiplex PCR, and the TCRdb table lists in-frame clones only, not all of them. Among 80,000 to 100,000 clones listed, 75% to 85% were seen once. This entry comes from a study of control samples from healthy donors and cancer patients. The V end was cut by 7 bases, the J end by 1 base, with 16 bases between. CDR3 length equals 15 residues. Germline CDR1 is LGHDT and CDR2 is YNNKEL (reference sequence). This sequence was found in a woman in her twenties or thirties in good health. This chain connects TRBV3-1 (or the pseudogene TRBV3-2) to TRBJ1-1; weak D call: TRBD1 (6 bases). The source material was blood. CDR3 DNA sequence: TGTGCCAGCATGATCGGGGGGACACGGAACACTGAAGCTTTCTTT. Encoded protein: CASMIGGTRNTEAFF.